In its sample, the clone carrying this TCR beta chain was seen a few times. The antigen remains unidentified. The data derive from a study of CD8 T cells in ankylosing spondylitis. General study findings and limits: Earlier work had already found some motif variants in reactive arthritis synovial fluid and blood.

The length of the CDR3 is 13 residues. V lost 2 bases to trimming and J lost 6 bases, with 11 bases between them. Germline V gene sequence: CDR1 SGHAT, CDR2 FQDESV (reference sequence). TCRdb reprocessed the 5' RACE reads with MiXCR, giving one entry per CDR3 protein. This table holds about 64,000 distinct CDR3 sequences, 6.2% found once. The chain has TRBV11-1 and TRBJ2-7; D is perhaps TRBD2 (5 bases). The sequenced sample was synovial fluid, either unsorted or a sorted T cell fraction (not recorded which). This TCR was recovered from a male donor with ankylosing spondylitis. The CDR3 DNA sequence: TGTGCCAGCAGCTTAATACTAGTCGGCGAGCAGTACTTC. This translates into CASSLILVGEQYF.